Sequencing of this T cell receptor (beta chain) was carried out in a study of CD8+CD57+ T cells in acquired aplastic anemia. Overall study: Sorted CD4+ and CD8+ cells gave an average of approximately 3 ug of DNA. Whole-study findings and limits: Patients shared 25 to 35 CD8+ CDR3 sequences with controls.

The study profiled TCR beta VDJ and CDR3 using genomic DNA as template. TCRdb passed the reads through MiXCR, listing each CDR3 protein once. Seen here are fewer than 250,000 distinct CDR3 sequences, more than 45% observed once, and the top ten hold less than 9%. This CDR3 spans 14 amino acids. Germline V gene sequence: CDR1 SGHTA, CDR2 FQGNSA. V was shortened by 5 bases and J by 3 bases, with 13 bases between the two germline ends. The patients chosen for sequencing had shown expansion of CD8+CD57+ cells (detected by flow cytometry). With no exception, the patients had severe acquired aplastic anemia. A note on this clonotype: Its antigen is unidentified.

The chain joins TRBV7-2 to TRBJ1-2; a possible D gene is TRBD1 (6 bases). This sequence originates from a human donor with aplastic anemia. Sequencing used sorted CD4+, CD8+, or CD8+CD57+ T cells (not recorded which) from PBMCs. CDR3 in amino acids: CASSRNRVDYGYTF. CDR3 coding DNA: TGTGCCAGCAGCAGAAACAGGGTCGACTATGGCTACACCTTC. Filled out from reference TRBV7-2 and TRBJ1-2, the complete variable domain reads GAGVSQSPSNKVTEKGKDVELRCDPISGHTALYWYRQSLGQGLEFLIYFQGNSAPDKSGLPSDRFSAERTGGSVSTLTIQRTQQEDSAVYLCASSRNRVDYGYTFGSGTRLTVV.